Below are 10 T cell receptor beta chains sequenced from a single sample in a study of T-cell memory formation after mild COVID-19. TCRdb reprocessed the 5' RACE reads via MiXCR and lists one record per CDR3 protein. The data show 250,000 to 350,000 distinct CDR3 sequences, around 19% seen once. Input material: PBMCs or a T cell subset sorted from them (not recorded which). These TCRs come from a man aged 18 to 30 who had mild COVID-19 (a few samples of this study predate the infection). Cell type and time point are not known.

This clonotype was observed a few times. This sequence joins TRBV27 and TRBJ1-2; D possibly corresponds to TRBD1 (5 bases). This CDR3 has 16 residues. Germline V gene data show CDR1 as MNHEY and CDR2 as SMNVEV (reference sequence). Between the trimmed V and J ends, which lost 0 bases and 8 bases, there was a span of 19 bases. CDR3 in DNA: TGTGCCAGCAGTTTATCCATTACAGGCGGGTTCGGAGGCTACACCTTC. This encodes CASSLSITGGFGGYTF.

This sequence joins TRBV6-5 and TRBJ1-1; D not certain. The CDR3 consists of 13 residues. The V and J ends lost 0 bases and 11 bases respectively, with 13 bases between them. Per the germline V gene, CDR1 is MNHEY and CDR2 is SVGAGI. CDR3 sequence: CASSYSGRESAFF. The CDR3 DNA reads TGTGCCAGCAGTTACTCGGGAAGGGAATCGGCTTTCTTT.

J is TRBJ2-1 and V is TRBV4-1, with 10 bases identical to TRBD2. Germline trimming cut 2 bases from V and 8 bases from J; bases unmatched to any gene: 12. The CDR3 is 17 residues long. CDR1 and CDR2 from the germline V gene are MGHRA and YSYEKL. The CDR3 DNA sequence: TGCGCCAGCAGCCAAAGGGGGAGCGGGGGGGCCGTTGATGAGCAGTTCTTC. Protein sequence: CASSQRGSGGAVDEQFF.

The chain combines TRBV6-2 or TRBV6-3 with TRBJ1-5; 7 nucleotides match TRBD1. The CDR3 totals 13 residues. The V gene's germline CDR1 is MNHEY and CDR2 SVGEGT. With V trimmed by 6 bases and J by 10 bases, 9 bases remained unmatched. The CDR3 loop is CASSGGTEAPQHF. The DNA of the CDR3 is TGTGCCAGCAGCGGAGGGACAGAAGCACCCCAGCATTTT.

This clonotype was observed at least ten times. J is TRBJ1-1 and V is TRBV5-1, with D tentatively TRBD1 (5 bases). The germline V gene encodes CDR1 SGHRS and CDR2 YFSETQ. Trimming pared 1 base from V and 6 bases from J, leaving 7 bases between. This CDR3 has 12 amino acids. CDR3 in amino acids: CASSLTGSEAFF. The CDR3 DNA follows: TGCGCCAGCAGCTTGACAGGTTCTGAAGCTTTCTTT.

This clonotype was counted a few times. The J gene is TRBJ2-2, the V gene TRBV11-2; D remains ambiguous. Trimming pared 3 bases from V and 3 bases from J, leaving 11 bases between. The CDR3 has 15 residues. Germline V lookup: CDR1 SGHAT, CDR2 FQNNGV. CDR3 loop: CASSLVEEYTGELFF. The CDR3 nucleotides are TGTGCCAGCAGCTTGGTTGAGGAGTACACCGGGGAGCTGTTTTTT.

The chain uses TRBV6-4 and TRBJ2-3; D is ambiguous. V was clipped by 0 bases and J by 2 bases, with 9 bases between them. This CDR3 region has 15 residues. From germline, CDR1 is MRHNA and CDR2 SNTAGT. This chain's CDR3 is CASSDSGYPTDTQYF. CDR3 nucleotides: TGTGCCAGCAGTGACTCGGGCTACCCCACAGATACGCAGTATTTT.

The V and J genes are TRBV15 and TRBJ1-5; 10 bases map to TRBD1. V trimming: 6 bases; J trimming: 2 bases; junction bases outside the gene matches: 7. This CDR3 is built from 16 residues. The germline V gene encodes CDR1 LNHNV and CDR2 YYDKDF (reference sequence). In DNA, the CDR3 is TGTGCCACCAGAGGTGGACAGGGGGTAGGCAATCAGCCCCAGCATTTT. This codes for CATRGGQGVGNQPQHF.

This clonotype was detected only a few times. This chain joins TRBV7-9 and TRBJ2-5; D tentatively fits TRBD1 or TRBD2 (5 bases each). Trimming removed 1 base from V and 0 bases from J, with 12 bases in between. The germline gives CDR1 SEHNR, CDR2 FQNEAQ (reference sequence). This CDR3 is built from 16 residues. DNA of the CDR3: TGTGCCAGCAGCTTAGTCGTAAGAGGGGACCAAGAGACCCAGTACTTC. Protein sequence: CASSLVVRGDQETQYF.

This clonotype showed up just a few times. A read error may produce the germline difference seen at one junction end. V and J are TRBV28 and TRBJ1-5; D unresolved. Germline V CDR1 and CDR2: MDHEN, SYDVKM. The CDR3 contains 12 residues. CDR3 in DNA: TGTGCCAGCAGTTTGAACTATCAGTCCCAGCATTTT. Protein sequence: CASSLNYQSQHF.